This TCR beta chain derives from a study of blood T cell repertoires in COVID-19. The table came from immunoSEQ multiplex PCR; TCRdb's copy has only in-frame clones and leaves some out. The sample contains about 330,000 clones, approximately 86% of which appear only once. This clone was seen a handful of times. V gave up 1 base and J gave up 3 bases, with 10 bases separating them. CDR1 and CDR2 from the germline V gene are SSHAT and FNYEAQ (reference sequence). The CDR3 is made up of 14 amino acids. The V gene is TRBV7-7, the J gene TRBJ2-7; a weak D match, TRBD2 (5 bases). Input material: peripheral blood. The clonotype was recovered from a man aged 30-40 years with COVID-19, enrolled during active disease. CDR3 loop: CASSLGEFGYEQYF. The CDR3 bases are TGTGCCAGCAGCTTAGGGGAGTTCGGCTACGAGCAGTACTTC.